Listed below are T cell receptor beta chains from one sample, sequenced in a study of control samples from healthy donors and cancer patients. Only in-frame clones appear in the TCRdb table, and some are missing; sequencing was by immunoSEQ multiplex PCR. In the table there are about 160,000 clones, around 90% of which are singletons. The source material was blood. The receptors here all came from a man younger than 40 in good health. The CDR3 runs from the conserved cysteine through the conserved F or W. A D gene is named only where the DNA matches it firmly. The size of a clone is reported for some rows only, either as once, few or many, or as a class for expanded clones.

CDR3 DNA | CDR3 protein | V gene | D gene | J gene | clone size
TGTGCCAGTAGTATGGGCGGTCTCCCCTACAATGAGCAGTTCTTC | CASSMGGLPYNEQFF | TRBV19 | - | TRBJ2-1 | -
TGTGCCAGCAGCTTCCAGGGGGGGCAATACAATGAGCAGTTCTTC | CASSFQGGQYNEQFF | TRBV7-3 | - | TRBJ2-1 | -
TGCGCCAGCAGCCACACTAGTTCATTGGTCCTTGTGACAGATACGCAGTATTTT | CASSHTSSLVLVTDTQYF | TRBV5-1 | - | TRBJ2-3 | -
TGTGCCAGCAGCATACAGGGGTCCTATGGCTACACCTTC | CASSIQGSYGYTF | TRBV7-2 | TRBD1 | TRBJ1-2 | -
TGCGCCAGCAGCCAAGATCTTACCGGGACAGGGGGCTACAATGAGCAGTTCTTC | CASSQDLTGTGGYNEQFF | TRBV4-3 | TRBD1 | TRBJ2-1 | -
TGTGCCAGCAGTTACGGGGCCAGAGCCAAAAACATTCAGTACTTC | CASSYGARAKNIQYF | TRBV6-5 | - | TRBJ2-4 | -
TGTGCCAGCAGTGAGAACAGCCGTTTGGGCTACGAGCAGTACTTC | CASSENSRLGYEQYF | TRBV2 | - | TRBJ2-7 | few
TGTGCCAGTAGTATAAACACTCAAGCCGGGGAGCTGTTTTTT | CASSINTQAGELFF | TRBV19 | - | TRBJ2-2 | once
TGTGCCAGCACCCCCGGGGGAGGAGCCTACAATGAGCAGTTCTTC | CASTPGGGAYNEQFF | TRBV6-5 | - | TRBJ2-1 | -
TGTGCCAGCACCGAGAGCGGGGGACTTGGGGAAAAACTGTTTTTT | CASTESGGLGEKLFF | TRBV28 | - | TRBJ1-4 | -
TGCGCCAGCAGCCAAGTTGGAGATACGCAGTATTTT | CASSQVGDTQYF | TRBV4-1 | - | TRBJ2-3 | -
TGTGCCAGCAGCTTATCGGTCCCGGGACAGGGAAAGCAGCCCCAGCATTTT | CASSLSVPGQGKQPQHF | TRBV7-2 | TRBD1 | TRBJ1-5 | -
TGTGCCAGCAGCCGATTGGTGTCCGGGGCCAACGTCCTGACTTTC | CASSRLVSGANVLTF | TRBV5-5 | - | TRBJ2-6 | few
TGTGCCAGCAGCTTACATAAAAATCAGCCCCAGCATTTT | CASSLHKNQPQHF | TRBV7-2 | - | TRBJ1-5 | -
TGTGCCAGCAGCTTAGAAGCGAAGACCTACGAGCAGTACTTC | CASSLEAKTYEQYF | TRBV11-2 | - | TRBJ2-7 | once
TGTGCCAGCACCCTTGAGAACACCGGGGAGCTGTTTTTT | CASTLENTGELFF | TRBV12-3/TRBV12-4 | - | TRBJ2-2 | -
TGTGCCAGCAGTCGGACCGACCGACAGAAAGCTTTCTTT | CASSRTDRQKAFF | TRBV6-5 | - | TRBJ1-1 | -
TGTGCCAGCAGTCTTGGGACAGGGGTGAATCAGCCCCAGCATTTT | CASSLGTGVNQPQHF | TRBV6-5 | TRBD1 | TRBJ1-5 | -
TGTGCCAGCAGCCCTAGCGGGGACGCCGGGGAGCTGTTTTTT | CASSPSGDAGELFF | TRBV7-9 | TRBD2 | TRBJ2-2 | -
TGTGCCAGCAGCCCAGAGGGCGGGAGGGATGAGCAGTTCTTC | CASSPEGGRDEQFF | TRBV11-3 | TRBD2 | TRBJ2-1 | -
TGTGCCAGCTCACCGAGCGGGAGTAGTAGGGAGACCCAGTACTTC | CASSPSGSSRETQYF | TRBV18 | TRBD2 | TRBJ2-5 | -
TGTGCCAGCAGGGAGCCAGGTAACACTGAAGCTTTCTTT | CASREPGNTEAFF | TRBV2 | - | TRBJ1-1 | once
TGTGCCTGTAAGGCTTCGGGACCGTGGAGAGAGACCCAGTACTTC | CACKASGPWRETQYF | TRBV19 | - | TRBJ2-5 | -
TGTGCCAGCAGCGTAGACAACGGGAATTCACCCCTCCACTTT | CASSVDNGNSPLHF | TRBV9 | - | TRBJ1-6 | -
TGTGCCAGCACCGTCAGGGTGAACTCACCCCTCCACTTT | CASTVRVNSPLHF | TRBV7-2 | - | TRBJ1-6 | -
TGTGCCAGCAGCTCTACCGGGACTAACTCCTACGAGCAGTACTTC | CASSSTGTNSYEQYF | TRBV7-2 | TRBD2 | TRBJ2-7 | -
TGTGCCAGTAGTATAGATCTGGGGGGTGGGTACAATGAGCAGTTCTTC | CASSIDLGGGYNEQFF | TRBV19 | - | TRBJ2-1 | -
TGTGCCAGCAGCGTAGGAAATAGCCAAGCAGATACGCAGTATTTT | CASSVGNSQADTQYF | TRBV9 | - | TRBJ2-3 | -
TGTGCCAGTAGTATACCTCGGGACAGGGACACTGAAGCTTTCTTT | CASSIPRDRDTEAFF | TRBV19 | TRBD1 | TRBJ1-1 | -
TGTGCCAGCGAGGGGTCGCCCCGGTACCAAGAGACCCAGTACTTC | CASEGSPRYQETQYF | TRBV6-5 | - | TRBJ2-5 | -
TGTGCCAGCAGCTTAGGGGCATCTAGCGGGAGTAATGAGCAGTTCTTC | CASSLGASSGSNEQFF | TRBV7-6 | TRBD2 | TRBJ2-1 | -
TGCGCCAGCAGCCAAGACCAAGACAGGACTAGCGGAGCCTACGAGCAGTACTTC | CASSQDQDRTSGAYEQYF | TRBV4-1 | TRBD2 | TRBJ2-7 | -
TGCGCCAGCAGCAGGCAGGGGGATGAGCAGTTCTTC | CASSRQGDEQFF | TRBV5-1 | TRBD1 | TRBJ2-1 | -
TGTGCCAGCAGTGAAATAGGGAATCAGCCCCAGCATTTT | CASSEIGNQPQHF | TRBV6-1 | - | TRBJ1-5 | once
TGTGCCAGCAGCTTAAATGCGGGGACGAGCTACACCTTC | CASSLNAGTSYTF | TRBV7-2 | - | TRBJ1-2 | -
TGTGCCAGCAGGCCCGGACAGGGAAACACCGGGGAGCTGTTTTTT | CASRPGQGNTGELFF | TRBV7-3 | TRBD1 | TRBJ2-2 | -
TGTGCCATCAAAAAGGGGGGAGGGAGCACAGATACGCAGTATTTT | CAIKKGGGSTDTQYF | TRBV10-3 | - | TRBJ2-3 | -
TGTGCCAGCAGCCCCCCCGCAAGAGACTACAATGAGCAGTTCTTC | CASSPPARDYNEQFF | TRBV7-9 | - | TRBJ2-1 | -
TGTGCCAGCTCGCGGCAAGCGGGAGTCGGAGAGCAGTACTTC | CASSRQAGVGEQYF | TRBV2 | TRBD2 | TRBJ2-7 | -
TGTGCCAGCAGTTATTATCGGTCCCCCGGAGTAGCTTTCTTT | CASSYYRSPGVAFF | TRBV6-5 | - | TRBJ1-1 | many
TGTGCCACCAGCAAGACGGGACTACCCACGGAGACCCAGTACTTC | CATSKTGLPTETQYF | TRBV15 | TRBD2 | TRBJ2-5 | -
TGTGCCAGCAGCTTAGGCGGGGGGACGAGAGAGACCCAGTACTTC | CASSLGGGTRETQYF | TRBV7-7 | TRBD2 | TRBJ2-5 | few